A selection of T cell receptor beta chains follows, all from one sample in a study of T-cell reconstitution after alpha-beta-depleted transplantation in children. One entry per CDR3 protein, called by TCRdb with MiXCR from the PCR reads. The sample carries about 980,000 distinct CDR3 sequences, about 31% recorded once. The sequencing here drew on PBMCs, mostly from graft donor cells, taken 360 days after TCRalphabeta/CD19-depleted stem cell transplant. Source of these receptors: a boy younger than two who had a stem cell transplant for SCID, so the T cells may come from the graft donor. The conserved cysteine and the conserved F or W are not part of the CDR3 here. The order of the fields is CDR3 protein, V gene.

SARGPNEKLF TRBV20-1
ASVMGGLVSYEQY TRBV28
ASSLATSGGQETQY TRBV7-2
SALGPISNEQF TRBV20-1
ASSQDPLAGGPGKQF TRBV3-1
ASSLDRVRGMY TRBV11-2
ASREGAGKNTEAF TRBV9
SASLPGGEDLFGTEAF TRBV20-1
ASRLGLGELF TRBV28
ASSVANTEAF TRBV2
SARGRGGRKDTQY TRBV20-1
ASTREGTGANVLT TRBV2
ASSPSGLPAYEQY TRBV4-1
VAAGGYTDTQY TRBV6-1
ASSFHGTLSYEQY TRBV27
ASSIGRRTFMNTEAF TRBV19
ASSLVLGNTGELF TRBV5-1
ASKDRPSGGSTDTQY TRBV5-1
ASSPGQVPGYEQY TRBV28
ASPPLWGASTDTQY TRBV12-3/TRBV12-4
ASSRTERQETQY TRBV18
SVISNTGELF TRBV29-1
ASSTEWGHTQY TRBV12-3/TRBV12-4
ASRRGGGQTQETQY TRBV5-1
SASMLHSNQPQH TRBV20-1
ASNPSRGANQETQY TRBV6-1
ASSEYRGNTEAF TRBV7-9
ASSDCYYRDRGPYEQY TRBV6-4